This T cell receptor beta chain comes out of a study of T cells after yellow fever vaccination. Regarding the study as a whole: From the bulk population, abundant clonotypes could contaminate and appear within FACS-sorted repertoires.

TCRdb fed the 5' RACE reads into MiXCR, producing one record per CDR3 protein. The top ten hold approximately 35% of the sample, which has 60,000 to 75,000 distinct CDR3 sequences, about 6.5% seen once. This clonotype came up many times. Its antigen is unknown. The sequence came from a man aged 18 to 29 who received the YFV17D yellow fever vaccine. The sequences come from CD8+ T cells sorted from PBMCs, collected approximately 40 days after the first yellow fever vaccination.

The CDR3 coding sequence is TGCAGCGTTTCACAGGGCTACGAGCAGTACTTC. The encoded protein is CSVSQGYEQYF. This chain joins TRBV29-1 and TRBJ2-7; D might be TRBD1 (6 bases). The V end was cut by 5 bases, the J end by 3 bases, with 8 bases between. The CDR3 runs to 11 residues. Germline-derived CDR1 and CDR2 are SQVTM and ANQGSEA.